Below are 2 T cell receptor beta chains sequenced from a single sample in a study of T-cell memory formation after mild COVID-19. Using its own MiXCR run on the 5' RACE reads, TCRdb lists one record per CDR3 protein. The sample has 90,000 to 120,000 distinct CDR3 sequences, roughly a sixth seen once. Sequenced sample: PBMCs or a T cell subset sorted from them (not recorded which). The source is a man between 18 and 35 years old who had mild COVID-19 (a few samples of this study predate the infection). Cell type and time point are not known.

The rearrangement links TRBV7-9 to TRBJ2-7; TRBD1 aligns across 7 bases. The CDR3 is 14 residues long. The V segment lost 0 bases and the J segment 5 bases; nucleotides outside the gene matches: 4. Germline V gene sequence: CDR1 SEHNR, CDR2 FQNEAQ (reference sequence). CDR3 amino acids: CASSLAGTADEQYF. The DNA of the CDR3 is TGTGCCAGCAGCTTAGCGGGGACAGCGGACGAGCAGTACTTC.

The chain links TRBV7-9 to TRBJ2-5; possibly TRBD1 for D (6 bases). Germline CDR1 and CDR2: SEHNR and FQNEAQ (reference sequence). The V end was cut by 8 bases, the J end by 2 bases, with 6 bases between. The CDR3 has 11 residues. Here the CDR3 DNA reads TGTGCCAGCCAGGGGCAAGAGACCCAGTACTTC. Encoded protein: CASQGQETQYF. Drawing the rest from reference TRBV7-9 and TRBJ2-5, the complete variable domain is DTGVSQNPRHKITKRGQNVTFRCDPISEHNRLYWYRQTLGQGPEFLTYFQNEAQLEKSRLLSDRFSAERPKGSFSTLEIQRTEQGDSAMYLCASQGQETQYFGPGTRLLVL.